The 31 T cell receptor beta chains given below trace back to one sample, sequenced in a study of blood T cell repertoires in COVID-19. The repertoire was sequenced with immunoSEQ multiplex PCR; TCRdb's copy has only in-frame clones and lacks some. The sample records 250,000 to 300,000 clones, around 86% being singletons. The sequenced sample was PBMCs or T cells enriched from blood (not recorded which). Receptor source: a woman in her forties who had recovered from COVID-19.

This clone has only one observation. The V and J genes are TRBV7-2 and TRBJ1-1; weak D call: TRBD1 (5 bases). Trimming shortened V by 5 bases and J by 4 bases, and 14 bases separated the two germline ends. The germline V gene has CDR1 SGHTA and CDR2 FQGNSA. The CDR3 has 14 amino acids. CDR3 sequence (DNA): TGTGCCAGCAGCCCCTGGGCGGGGGGCACTGAAGCTTTCTTT. It is translated as CASSPWAGGTEAFF.

This sequence joins TRBV3-1 (or the pseudogene TRBV3-2) and TRBJ1-5, with D possibly matching TRBD1 (6 bases). The V end was cut by 7 bases, the J end by 1 base, with 14 bases between. Germline CDR1 and CDR2: LGHDT and YNNKEL (reference sequence). The CDR3 sequence is 15 residues long. The chain's CDR3 is CASTSLQGSNQPQHF. CDR3 bases: TGTGCCAGCACCTCGCTGCAGGGGAGCAATCAGCCCCAGCATTTT.

V and J are TRBV10-2 and TRBJ1-1; 7 bases line up with TRBD1. Unmatched junction bases numbered 4, after V lost 3 bases and J lost 0 bases. This CDR3 is built from 15 residues. The germline V gene has CDR1 WSHSY and CDR2 SAAADI. The CDR3: CASSDLRGVNTEAFF. The CDR3 region has the DNA TGCGCCAGCAGTGACCTCAGGGGGGTGAACACTGAAGCTTTCTTT.

The chain couples TRBV5-1 to TRBJ1-2; 7 positions agree with TRBD1. Germline V CDR1 and CDR2: SGHRS, YFSETQ. This CDR3 is built from 15 residues. Unmatched junction bases numbered 6, after V lost 4 bases and J lost 0 bases. In nucleotides, the CDR3 is TGCGCCAGCAGCGTCCGGGACAGCGCTAACTATGGCTACACCTTC. The encoded protein is CASSVRDSANYGYTF.

The rearrangement uses TRBV7-9 and TRBJ1-5; unclear D gene. Per the germline V gene, CDR1 is SEHNR and CDR2 is FQNEAQ (reference sequence). This CDR3 is 12 amino acids long. V was clipped by 0 bases and J by 6 bases, with 3 bases between them. CDR3 amino acids: CASSLAAQPQHF. The CDR3 region has the DNA TGTGCCAGCAGCTTAGCGGCTCAGCCCCAGCATTTT.

This clone was detected only once. This rearrangement joins TRBV27 to TRBJ1-2, with TRBD1 identical over 11 bases. This CDR3 contains 16 residues. From germline, CDR1 is MNHEY and CDR2 SMNVEV (reference sequence). V lost 5 bases, J lost 2 bases, and 7 bases stayed unmatched. The CDR3 DNA is TGTGCCAGCAGTCCTTTAGGACAGGGGGCGAACTATGGCTACACCTTC. This codes for CASSPLGQGANYGYTF.

Here the CDR3 DNA reads TGTGCCAGCAGCCCTCCGGCTAGCGGGGGGGCTATCACAGATACGCAGTATTTT. Translating gives CASSPPASGGAITDTQYF. The chain is built from TRBV5-8 and TRBJ2-3; 12 positions match TRBD2. The CDR3 runs to 18 residues. The germline V gene encodes CDR1 SGHTS and CDR2 YDEGEE. The J segment lost 2 bases and the V segment lost 4 bases, leaving 11 bases of the junction unmatched.

The rearrangement links TRBV2 to TRBJ1-3, with D possibly matching TRBD1 (5 bases). CDR1 is SNHLY, CDR2 FYNNEI, per germline. Trimming cost V 6 bases and J 2 bases, with 11 bases left between them. This CDR3 contains 14 residues. CDR3 sequence reads: CASSYGTAGNTIYF. As DNA, the CDR3 is TGTGCCAGCAGCTACGGGACTGCTGGAAACACCATATATTTT.

J is TRBJ1-3 and V is TRBV15, with D possibly TRBD1 on 5 matching bases. The CDR3 is made up of 13 amino acids. Germline-derived CDR1 and CDR2 are LNHNV and YYDKDF (reference sequence). The V gene lost 0 bases and the J gene lost 11 bases, with 11 bases spanning the gap. For the CDR3, the DNA is TGTGCCACCAGCAGAGATGGGAGGGGCTCCATATATTTT. Amino acids: CATSRDGRGSIYF.

This clone was seen once. The CDR3 DNA is TGCGCCAGCAGTCAATACGGCAGGCCTAAATGCGGCTACACCTTC. Residues: CASSQYGRPKCGYTF. The chain employs TRBV23-1 and TRBJ1-2; the D is unclear. TRBV23-1 is reported as an ORF; its role is uncertain. The length of the CDR3 is 15 residues. V lost 1 base to trimming and J lost 8 bases, with 17 bases between them.

The chain has TRBV2 and TRBJ1-2; tentatively, D is TRBD1 (6 bases). Germline V gives CDR1 SNHLY, CDR2 FYNNEI. The ends were cut back, 1 base at V and 6 bases at J, with 12 bases in the middle. The CDR3 contains 14 residues. CDR3 amino acids: CASSEDRVSHGYTF. The CDR3 DNA sequence: TGTGCCAGCAGTGAAGACAGGGTATCCCATGGCTACACCTTC.

The rearrangement links TRBV6-2 or TRBV6-3 to TRBJ1-5; D may be TRBD1 (5 bases). This CDR3 region has 16 residues. V gave up 4 bases and J gave up 1 base, with 14 bases separating them. The germline V gene has CDR1 MNHEY and CDR2 SVGEGT. This CDR3 reads CASSSPRGMSNQPQHF. The CDR3, as DNA: TGTGCCAGCAGTTCCCCCCGGGGGATGAGCAATCAGCCCCAGCATTTT.

This chain uses TRBV3-1 (or the pseudogene TRBV3-2) with TRBJ1-2, with a weak D call TRBD1 (5 bases). The CDR3 length is 14 residues. Trimming shortened V by 1 base and J by 3 bases, and 9 bases separated the two germline ends. Germline V gene lookup returns CDR1 LGHDT and CDR2 YNNKEL (reference sequence). The CDR3 spells CASSQGQRYYGYTF. The CDR3 bases are TGTGCCAGCAGCCAAGGACAGCGTTACTATGGCTACACCTTC.

The chain joins TRBV18 to TRBJ2-1; 11 bases agree with TRBD1. Germline values: CDR1 KGHSH, CDR2 LQKENI. V lost 3 bases and J lost 9; bases outside the gene matches: 10. This CDR3 has 16 amino acids. The CDR3 reads CASSPRSGTGGSEQFF. The CDR3 nucleotides are TGTGCCAGCTCACCGCGTTCCGGGACAGGGGGAAGTGAGCAGTTCTTC.

Comments on this clone: Other DNA sequences in this specimen translate into the identical CDR3. The chain has TRBV12-3 or TRBV12-4 and TRBJ1-2; no reliable D call. CDR3 length: 13 amino acids. V shed 6 bases and J shed 1 base, with 9 bases lying between them. CDR3 amino acids: CASSLGRNYGYTF. DNA of the CDR3: TGTGCCAGCAGCCTTGGGCGTAACTATGGCTACACCTTC.

The chain employs TRBV2 and TRBJ1-2, with D possibly matching TRBD1 (5 bases). Trimming shortened V by 0 bases and J by 8 bases, and 10 bases separated the two germline ends. CDR3 size: 13 residues. Germline V gene lookup returns CDR1 SNHLY and CDR2 FYNNEI. CDR3 nucleotide sequence: TGTGCCAGCAGTGAAGCGATAGGGGCCGGCTACACCTTC. It encodes CASSEAIGAGYTF.

The V call is TRBV5-1, the J call TRBJ1-6, with 8 nucleotides matching TRBD1. The CDR3 length is 16 residues. Germline values: CDR1 SGHRS, CDR2 YFSETQ. With V trimmed by 4 bases and J by 4 bases, 7 bases remained unmatched. The CDR3 DNA reads TGCGCCAGCAGCCTTGGACAGGGTGTTTATAATTCACCCCTCCACTTT. Its translation: CASSLGQGVYNSPLHF.

The genes are TRBV13 and TRBJ2-7, with 8 positions matching TRBD2. The CDR3 sequence is 16 residues long. V trimming: 3 bases; J trimming: 4 bases; junction bases outside the gene matches: 11. CDR1 is PRHDT, CDR2 FYEKMQ, per germline (reference sequence). CDR3 nucleotides: TGTGCCAGCAGCTTCCGGACTAGCTTAAGAACTTACGAGCAGTACTTC. This encodes CASSFRTSLRTYEQYF.

This sequence joins TRBV7-3 and TRBJ2-3; TRBD2 might be the D (6 bases). V gave up 5 bases and J gave up 4 bases, with 13 bases separating them. CDR3 length: 14 residues. The germline gives CDR1 SGHTA, CDR2 FQGTGA. The CDR3 loop is CASSPGGVPDTQYF. The CDR3 DNA reads TGTGCCAGCAGCCCCGGGGGAGTCCCAGATACGCAGTATTTT.

V usage is TRBV28 and J usage is TRBJ1-3; D is possibly TRBD1 (6 bases). This CDR3 comprises 16 residues. Germline V gene lookup returns CDR1 MDHEN and CDR2 SYDVKM. V was cut by 1 base and J by 2 bases, with 12 bases left in between. The CDR3 nucleotides read TGTGCCAGCAGTTTATATGGGCAGGGGACTGGAAACACCATATATTTT. This encodes CASSLYGQGTGNTIYF.

The V call is TRBV5-1, the J call TRBJ2-3; 7 bases are shared with TRBD2. CDR1 and CDR2 from the germline V gene are SGHRS and YFSETQ. The CDR3 length is 14 residues. The J segment lost 3 bases and the V segment lost 6 bases, leaving 7 bases of the junction unmatched. Written as DNA, the CDR3 is TGCGCCAGCAAGAAATACGGGGGGACAGATACGCAGTATTTT. Its protein is CASKKYGGTDTQYF.

The J gene is TRBJ1-1, the V gene TRBV6-5, with TRBD1 matching 8 bases. Germline CDR1 is MNHEY and CDR2 is SVGAGI. This CDR3 is 14 amino acids long. J gave up 5 bases and V 5 bases, and 7 bases lay outside the gene matches. CDR3 amino acids: CASSRDRGGTEAFF. The CDR3 DNA is TGTGCCAGCAGTCGCGACAGGGGAGGGACTGAAGCTTTCTTT.

V is TRBV5-1 and J is TRBJ1-1; TRBD1 is a possible D gene (6 bases). This CDR3 has 19 amino acids. Germline V CDR1 and CDR2: SGHRS, YFSETQ. V gave up 4 bases and J gave up 1 base, with 26 bases separating them. The DNA for the CDR3 is TGCGCCAGCAGCCGATCGATCAGTTGGCAGGGGCCGGAGAACACTGAAGCTTTCTTT. Protein sequence: CASSRSISWQGPENTEAFF.

The chain recombines TRBV19 with TRBJ2-7; TRBD2 aligns across 9 bases. The junction had 7 bases not matched to a gene; V was cut back by 5 bases and J by 2 bases. Germline loops: CDR1 LNHDA, CDR2 SQIVND (reference sequence). CDR3 length: 15 residues. The CDR3 loop is CASSGWRLAAYEQYF. CDR3 bases: TGTGCCAGTAGTGGTTGGAGACTAGCGGCCTACGAGCAGTACTTC.

The CDR3 sequence is CASSTSGNYNEQFF. CDR3 nucleotide sequence: TGTGCCAGCAGCACTAGCGGGAACTACAATGAGCAGTTCTTC. The rearrangement joins TRBV6-5 to TRBJ2-1; 10 bases line up with TRBD2. The CDR3 is 14 amino acids. V shed 6 bases and J 3 bases; nucleotides not matched to a gene: 2. Germline V gives CDR1 MNHEY, CDR2 SVGAGI.

The chain has TRBV16 and TRBJ2-1, with D possibly TRBD1 on 5 matching bases. This CDR3 spans 14 amino acids. Trimming cost V 0 bases and J 6 bases, with 9 bases left between them. Germline V gives CDR1 KGHSY, CDR2 FQNENV. The CDR3 nucleotides are TGTGCCAGCAGCCAATCGAGACAGATCAATGAGCAGTTCTTC. Translated: CASSQSRQINEQFF.

V and J are TRBV4-3 and TRBJ2-3, with 13 bases matching TRBD2. V was clipped by 4 bases and J by 5 bases; unmatched bases: 3. This CDR3 has 15 amino acids. The germline V gene encodes CDR1 LGHNA and CDR2 YSLEER. Here the CDR3 DNA reads TGCGCCAGCAGCCCAGGACTAGCGGGAGTAGATACGCAGTATTTT. This translates into CASSPGLAGVDTQYF.

V and J are TRBV27 and TRBJ1-2, with D possibly being TRBD1 (5 bases). Germline-derived CDR1 and CDR2 are MNHEY and SMNVEV (reference sequence). The V end lost 2 bases, the J end lost 7 bases, and 11 bases lay between the germline ends. The CDR3 has 13 residues. CDR3 region: CASSLQGSAGYTF. The CDR3 DNA follows: TGTGCCAGCAGTTTACAGGGATCTGCTGGCTACACCTTC.

This sequence joins TRBV19 and TRBJ1-4; weak D call: TRBD1 (5 bases). Trimming removed 9 bases at V and 8 bases at J, with 19 bases between. This CDR3 spans 14 amino acids. Germline V lookup: CDR1 LNHDA, CDR2 SQIVND (reference sequence). DNA of the CDR3: TGTGCCAGCCGAAAGGCGGGGGGGGGAGAAAAACTGTTTTTT. It encodes CASRKAGGGEKLFF.

The rearrangement joins TRBV7-2 to TRBJ2-5; the D is unclear. The germline V gene encodes CDR1 SGHTA and CDR2 FQGNSA. The CDR3 totals 13 residues. Trimming took off 6 bases at V and 1 base at J, with 9 bases between the two ends. In nucleotides, the CDR3 is TGTGCCAGCAGGACACCTATCCAAGAGACCCAGTACTTC. It is translated as CASRTPIQETQYF.

This chain joins TRBV6-2 or TRBV6-3 and TRBJ2-1, with TRBD2 identical over 10 bases. The CDR3 runs to 20 residues. After removal of 2 bases from V and 5 bases from J, the junction contained 18 bases not matched to a gene. Germline assignment: CDR1 MNHEY and CDR2 SVGEGT. CDR3 DNA sequence: TGTGCCAGCAGTTACGTGTTAGCGGGAGGACAACTGGGTGGGCACAATGAGCAGTTCTTC. Translating gives CASSYVLAGGQLGGHNEQFF.